This T cell receptor beta chain appears in the sequencing data of a study of T cell repertoires in cytomegalovirus infection. The wider study: Epitope selection comprised recently identified HLA-C-restricted CMV epitopes and well-studied HLA-B-restricted CMV epitopes. Signatures in public TCR beta sequences pointed to both CMV infection and matching HLA type.

As regards this clonotype: What it binds is unknown.

V shed 2 bases and J shed 0 bases, with 8 bases lying between them. CDR3 size: 14 residues. CDR1 and CDR2 from the germline V gene are DFQATT and SNEGSKA (reference sequence). MiXCR was run by TCRdb on the reads, yielding one entry per CDR3 protein. The data show about 89,000 distinct CDR3 sequences, less than 30% seen once. V and J are TRBV20-1 and TRBJ2-1; no clear D gene. Sequencing was performed on CD8+ T cells from cultured PBMCs, taken from culture after CMV antigen stimulation. This clonotype originated in a human donor in good health (CMV status not recorded). Some clones in this sample may be carry-over from other donors' samples. The CDR3 nucleotides are TGCAGTGCTAGATTGCGGAGCTCCTACAATGAGCAGTTCTTC. Amino acids: CSARLRSSYNEQFF.